Listed below are T cell receptor beta chains from one sample, sequenced in a study of blood T cell repertoires in COVID-19. Libraries were prepared by immunoSEQ multiplex PCR; TCRdb keeps only in-frame clonotypes and omits some of them. The table includes about 300,000 clones, around 83% detected once. Input material: peripheral blood. These receptors were taken from a woman aged 45 to 65 with acute or convalescent COVID-19. CDR3s include the opening cysteine and the closing phenylalanine or tryptophan. The D gene is left open where the match is weak. Size is omitted from some rows. Given values are once, few, many or a class for expanded clones.

CASSEGAGNEKLFF	TGTGCCAGCAGCGAGGGGGCGGGTAATGAAAAACTGTTTTTT	once	TRBV3-1/TRBV3-2	TRBJ1-4	TRBD1
CASSLSIDQPQHF	TGTGCCAGCAGCTTGTCAATAGATCAGCCCCAGCATTTT	NA	TRBV5-4	TRBJ1-5	NA
CASSERQGSNTEAFF	TGTGCCAGCAGTGAAAGACAGGGCTCGAACACTGAAGCTTTCTTT	NA	TRBV6-1	TRBJ1-1	TRBD1
CASSPNSNTEAFF	TGTGCCAGCAGCCCAAACTCGAACACTGAAGCTTTCTTT	once	TRBV7-2	TRBJ1-1	NA
CASSSDREREKLFF	TGTGCCAGCAGTTCGGACAGGGAACGCGAAAAACTGTTTTTT	NA	TRBV11-2	TRBJ1-4	TRBD1
CASSLGGFWGYTF	TGTGCCAGCAGCTTAGGAGGTTTCTGGGGCTACACCTTC	NA	TRBV7-2	TRBJ1-2	NA
CASGASGGAGEQFF	TGTGCCAGTGGAGCTAGCGGGGGGGCCGGTGAGCAGTTCTTC	NA	TRBV19	TRBJ2-1	TRBD2
CASSLGLAADTQYF	TGTGCCAGCAGCTTAGGTCTAGCAGCCGATACGCAGTATTTT	few	TRBV7-9	TRBJ2-3	NA
CASSDRTGRTEKLFF	TGTGCCAGCAGTGACCGGACAGGGAGGACTGAAAAACTGTTTTTT	NA	TRBV6-2/TRBV6-3	TRBJ1-4	TRBD1
CASSTSTDTQYF	TGTGCCAGCAGTACTTCCACAGATACGCAGTATTTT	NA	TRBV7-2	TRBJ2-3	NA
CASNEIGGRKETQYF	TGTGCCAGTAACGAAATTGGAGGGCGTAAAGAGACCCAGTACTTC	NA	TRBV19	TRBJ2-5	NA
CASSYSGNYNEQFF	TGTGCCAGCTCATATAGCGGGAACTACAATGAGCAGTTCTTC	NA	TRBV2	TRBJ2-1	TRBD2
CASSQGSGAGELFF	TGTGCCAGCAGCCAAGGCTCAGGGGCCGGGGAGCTGTTTTTT	few	TRBV3-1/TRBV3-2	TRBJ2-2	NA
CASSLSGDYNEQFF	TGTGCCAGCAGCTTATCAGGGGACTACAATGAGCAGTTCTTC	NA	TRBV7-8	TRBJ2-1	NA
CASMYASSGNTIYF	TGTGCCAGCATGTACGCGAGCTCTGGAAACACCATATATTTT	NA	TRBV2	TRBJ1-3	NA
CASSYEPGGIMDEQFF	TGTGCCAGCAGTTACGAGCCAGGGGGCATTATGGATGAGCAGTTCTTC	once	TRBV6-2/TRBV6-3	TRBJ2-1	TRBD1
CSGRQGEGYGYTF	TGCAGCGGGAGACAGGGTGAGGGCTATGGCTACACCTTC	NA	TRBV29-1	TRBJ1-2	TRBD1
CAWSALLAGSTDTQYF	TGTGCCTGGAGTGCCCTACTAGCGGGTAGCACAGATACGCAGTATTTT	few	TRBV30	TRBJ2-3	TRBD2
CASSMPAGRDKQFF	TGTGCCAGTAGTATGCCTGCGGGGCGGGATAAGCAGTTCTTC	NA	TRBV19	TRBJ2-1	NA
CASSLALTSGGPKRTDPIDTQYF	TGCGCCAGCAGCTTGGCCCTTACTAGCGGGGGGCCGAAACGTACAGATCCAATAGATACGCAGTATTTT	NA	TRBV5-1	TRBJ2-3	TRBD2
CASISHRGQNTEAFF	TGTGCCAGTATATCCCACAGGGGACAGAACACTGAAGCTTTCTTT	once	TRBV19	TRBJ1-1	TRBD1
CATSDARGRGGYTF	TGTGCCACCAGTGATGCCCGAGGGAGGGGCGGCTACACCTTC	NA	TRBV24-1	TRBJ1-2	NA
CASSEGGTLNQPQHF	TGTGCCAGCAGTGAAGGGGGGACACTTAATCAGCCCCAGCATTTT	once	TRBV2	TRBJ1-5	NA
CASKGRLNTEAFF	TGTGCCAGCAAGGGGCGGTTGAACACTGAAGCTTTCTTT	NA	TRBV6-5	TRBJ1-1	NA
CASSLTTEYNEQFF	TGTGCCAGCTCACTAACAACGGAGTACAATGAGCAGTTCTTC	once	TRBV18	TRBJ2-1	NA
CAWSSWLEEAFF	TGTGCCTGGAGTTCATGGTTAGAGGAAGCTTTCTTT	NA	TRBV30	TRBJ1-1	NA
CASSPGTSSNQPQHF	TGTGCCAGCAGCCCGGGGACAAGTAGCAATCAGCCCCAGCATTTT	NA	TRBV5-4	TRBJ1-5	NA
CASSVHGDEPQHF	TGTGCCAGCAGCGTACATGGAGATGAGCCCCAGCATTTT	NA	TRBV2	TRBJ1-5	NA
CASSPTGDQPQHF	TGTGCCAGCAGCCCGACAGGGGACCAGCCCCAGCATTTT	NA	TRBV7-9	TRBJ1-5	TRBD1
CASSLDPGNEQFF	TGCGCCAGCAGCTTGGACCCAGGCAATGAGCAGTTCTTC	NA	TRBV5-1	TRBJ2-1	NA
CAISESTGDTEAFF	TGTGCCATCAGTGAGTCTACAGGGGACACTGAAGCTTTCTTT	once	TRBV10-3	TRBJ1-1	TRBD1
CAKSRTGDEAFF	TGTGCCAAGAGTAGGACAGGAGACGAAGCTTTCTTT	NA	TRBV2	TRBJ1-1	TRBD1
CASSDGGQGNYGYTF	TGTGCCAGCAGTGACGGGGGACAGGGTAACTATGGCTACACCTTC	NA	TRBV6-4	TRBJ1-2	TRBD1
CASSTPRGNQPQHF	TGTGCCAGTAGTACCCCGCGGGGCAATCAGCCCCAGCATTTT	NA	TRBV19	TRBJ1-5	NA
CASSQRIRGAGGRTGELFF	TGTGCCAGCAGCCAACGGATTCGAGGGGCAGGGGGCCGGACCGGGGAGCTGTTTTTT	NA	TRBV3-1/TRBV3-2	TRBJ2-2	TRBD1
CASSPGTGKGADTQYF	TGTGCCAGTAGTCCCGGGACAGGGAAAGGGGCAGATACGCAGTATTTT	NA	TRBV19	TRBJ2-3	TRBD1
CASSSGQGGSSPLHF	TGCGCCAGCAGCTCGGGACAGGGAGGGAGTTCACCCCTCCACTTT	NA	TRBV5-1	TRBJ1-6	TRBD1
CASSLGQGSTGELFF	TGCGCCAGCAGCTTGGGACAGGGGAGTACCGGGGAGCTGTTTTTT	few	TRBV5-1	TRBJ2-2	TRBD1
CASSKLAGDNEQFF	TGCGCCAGCAGCAAATTAGCGGGGGACAATGAGCAGTTCTTC	NA	TRBV4-3	TRBJ2-1	TRBD2
CASSRQGETQYF	TGTGCCAGCAGCCGACAGGGGGAGACCCAGTACTTC	NA	TRBV5-5	TRBJ2-5	TRBD1
CASSYRSGRAGEQYF	TGTGCCAGCAGTTACAGGTCCGGGAGGGCCGGCGAGCAGTACTTC	NA	TRBV6-2/TRBV6-3	TRBJ2-7	TRBD2